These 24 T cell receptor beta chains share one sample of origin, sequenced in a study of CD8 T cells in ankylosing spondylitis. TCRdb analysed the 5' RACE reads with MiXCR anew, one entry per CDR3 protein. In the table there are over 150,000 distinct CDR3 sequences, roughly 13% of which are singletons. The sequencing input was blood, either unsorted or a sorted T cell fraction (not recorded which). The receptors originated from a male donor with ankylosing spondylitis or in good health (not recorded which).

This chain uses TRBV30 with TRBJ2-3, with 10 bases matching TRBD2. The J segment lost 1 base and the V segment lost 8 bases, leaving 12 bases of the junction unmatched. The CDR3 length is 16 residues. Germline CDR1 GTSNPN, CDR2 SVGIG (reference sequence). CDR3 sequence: CAISLGLAGGTDTQYF. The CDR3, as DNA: TGTGCCATCAGCCTCGGGCTAGCGGGAGGCACAGATACGCAGTATTTT.

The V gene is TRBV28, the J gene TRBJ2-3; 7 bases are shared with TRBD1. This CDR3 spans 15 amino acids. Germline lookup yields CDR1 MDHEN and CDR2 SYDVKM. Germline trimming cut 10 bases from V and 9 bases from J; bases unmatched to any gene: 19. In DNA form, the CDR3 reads TGTGCCACCCTAGACGGGGACAGTAGATTAGAAACGCAGTATTTT. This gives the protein CATLDGDSRLETQYF.

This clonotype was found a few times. The CDR3 DNA reads as TGTGCCAGCAGTTTAAGGCTAGCGGGGAGAGAGTTGAAAGAGACCCAGTACTTC. Amino acid sequence: CASSLRLAGRELKETQYF. The chain uses TRBV12-3 or TRBV12-4 and TRBJ2-5, with TRBD2 identical over 9 bases. Trimming cost V 2 bases and J 3 bases; bases outside gene matches: 13. The CDR3 loop spans 18 amino acids.

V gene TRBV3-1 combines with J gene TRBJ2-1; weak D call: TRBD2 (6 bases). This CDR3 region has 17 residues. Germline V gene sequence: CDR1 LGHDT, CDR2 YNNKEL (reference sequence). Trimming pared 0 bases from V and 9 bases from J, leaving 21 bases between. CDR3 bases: TGTGCCAGCAGCCAAGAGTTAGGGAGGCCCAGGTGGGGTGAGCAGTTCTTC. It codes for CASSQELGRPRWGEQFF.

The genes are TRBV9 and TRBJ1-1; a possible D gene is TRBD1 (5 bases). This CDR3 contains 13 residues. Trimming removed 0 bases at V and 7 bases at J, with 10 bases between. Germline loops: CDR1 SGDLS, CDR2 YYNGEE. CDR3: CASSVGQGGEAFF. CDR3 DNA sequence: TGTGCCAGCAGCGTAGGGCAGGGCGGTGAAGCTTTCTTT.

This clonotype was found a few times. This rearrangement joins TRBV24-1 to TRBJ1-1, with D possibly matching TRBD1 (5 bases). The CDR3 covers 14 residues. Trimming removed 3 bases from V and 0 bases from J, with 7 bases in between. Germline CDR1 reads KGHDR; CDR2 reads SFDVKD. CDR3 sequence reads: CATSDGGMNTEAFF. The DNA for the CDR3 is TGTGCCACCAGTGATGGGGGGATGAACACTGAAGCTTTCTTT.

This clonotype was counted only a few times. The CDR3 reads CASSYSTRAGGTDTQYF. The CDR3 DNA sequence: TGTGCCAGCAGTTACTCGACTCGGGCAGGGGGCACAGATACGCAGTATTTT. The rearrangement links TRBV6-5 to TRBJ2-3; maybe TRBD1 (6 bases). This CDR3 spans 17 amino acids. The germline V and J ends were trimmed by 0 bases and 1 base, with 14 bases remaining between them. Germline CDR1 and CDR2: MNHEY and SVGAGI.

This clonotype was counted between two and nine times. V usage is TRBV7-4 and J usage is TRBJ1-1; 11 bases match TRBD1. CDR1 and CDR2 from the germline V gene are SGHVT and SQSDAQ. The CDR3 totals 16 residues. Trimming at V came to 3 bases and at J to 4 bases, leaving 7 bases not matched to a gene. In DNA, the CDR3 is TGTGCCAGCAGCTTGCCGGGACAGGGGGGTATCACTGAAGCTTTCTTT. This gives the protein CASSLPGQGGITEAFF. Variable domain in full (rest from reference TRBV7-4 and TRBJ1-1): GAGVSQSPRYKVAKRGRDVALRCDSISGHVTLYWYRQTLGQGSEVLTYSQSDAQRDKSGRPSGRFSAERPERSVSTLKIQRTEQGDSAVYLCASSLPGQGGITEAFFGQGTRLTVV.

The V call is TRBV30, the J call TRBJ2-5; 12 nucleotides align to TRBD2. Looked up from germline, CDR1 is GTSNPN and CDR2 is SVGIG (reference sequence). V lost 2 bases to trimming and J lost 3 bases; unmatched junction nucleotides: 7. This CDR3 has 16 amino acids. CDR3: CAWSTASGGAEETQYF. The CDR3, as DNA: TGTGCCTGGAGTACCGCTAGCGGGGGGGCAGAAGAGACCCAGTACTTC. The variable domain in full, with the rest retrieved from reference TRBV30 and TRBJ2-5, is SQTIHQWPATLVQPVGSPLSLECTVEGTSNPNLYWYRQAAGRGLQLLFYSVGIGQISSEVPQNLSASRPQDRQFILSSKKLLLSDSGFYLCAWSTASGGAEETQYFGPGTRLLVL.

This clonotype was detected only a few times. Here the CDR3 reads CASSPVYRDREQYF. In nucleotides, the CDR3 is TGTGCCAGCAGCCCAGTTTACCGGGATCGGGAGCAGTACTTC. The chain carries TRBV5-6 and TRBJ2-7, with a possible D match to TRBD2 (5 bases). The CDR3 loop spans 14 amino acids. The V and J ends lost 4 bases and 7 bases respectively, with 18 bases between them. Germline CDR1 reads SGHDT; CDR2 reads YYEEEE.

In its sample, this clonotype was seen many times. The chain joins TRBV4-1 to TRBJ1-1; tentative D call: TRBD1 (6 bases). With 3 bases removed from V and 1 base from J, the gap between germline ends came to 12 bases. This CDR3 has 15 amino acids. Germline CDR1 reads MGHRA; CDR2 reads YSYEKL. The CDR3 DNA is TGCGCCAGCAGCCAGACCACAGGGCCGAACACTGAAGCTTTCTTT. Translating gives CASSQTTGPNTEAFF.

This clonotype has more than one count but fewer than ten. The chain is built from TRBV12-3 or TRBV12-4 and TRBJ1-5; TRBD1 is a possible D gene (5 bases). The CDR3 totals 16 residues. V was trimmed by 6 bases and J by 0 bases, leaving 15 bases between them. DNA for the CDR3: TGTGCCAGCAGGTGGGGCCTCGGGGGTAGCAATCAGCCCCAGCATTTT. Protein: CASRWGLGGSNQPQHF.

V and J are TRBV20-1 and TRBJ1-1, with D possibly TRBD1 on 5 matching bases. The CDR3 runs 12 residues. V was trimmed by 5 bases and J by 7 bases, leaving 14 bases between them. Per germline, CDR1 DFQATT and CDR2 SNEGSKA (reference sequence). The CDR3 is CSAPGPQGEAFF. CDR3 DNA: TGCAGTGCTCCCGGGCCTCAGGGTGAAGCTTTCTTT.

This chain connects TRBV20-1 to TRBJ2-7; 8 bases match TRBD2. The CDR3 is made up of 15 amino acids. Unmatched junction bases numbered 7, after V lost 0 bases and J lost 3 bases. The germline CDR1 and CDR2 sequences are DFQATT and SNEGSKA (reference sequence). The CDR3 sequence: CSARDYRREVYEQYF. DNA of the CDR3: TGCAGTGCTAGAGATTATCGGCGGGAGGTCTACGAGCAGTACTTC.

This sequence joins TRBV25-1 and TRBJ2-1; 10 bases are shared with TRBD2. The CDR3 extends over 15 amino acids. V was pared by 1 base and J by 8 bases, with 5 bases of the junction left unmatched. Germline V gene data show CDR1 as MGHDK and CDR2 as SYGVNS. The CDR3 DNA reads TGTGCCAGCAGTGAATGGGGACTAGCGACGGATGAGCAGTTCTTC. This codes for CASSEWGLATDEQFF.

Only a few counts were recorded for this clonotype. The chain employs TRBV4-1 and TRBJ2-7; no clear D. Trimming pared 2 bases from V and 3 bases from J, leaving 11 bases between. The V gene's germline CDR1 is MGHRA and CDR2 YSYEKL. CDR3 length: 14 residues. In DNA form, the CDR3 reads TGCGCCAGCAGCCAAAGCTATCCTGGCTACGAGCAGTACTTC. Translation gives CASSQSYPGYEQYF.

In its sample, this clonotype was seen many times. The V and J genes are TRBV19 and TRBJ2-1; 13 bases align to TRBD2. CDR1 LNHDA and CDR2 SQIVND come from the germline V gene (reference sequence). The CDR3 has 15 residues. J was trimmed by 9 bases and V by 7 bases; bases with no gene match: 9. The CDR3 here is CASKETSGRSSEQFF. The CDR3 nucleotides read TGTGCCAGTAAAGAGACTAGCGGGAGGTCAAGTGAGCAGTTCTTC.

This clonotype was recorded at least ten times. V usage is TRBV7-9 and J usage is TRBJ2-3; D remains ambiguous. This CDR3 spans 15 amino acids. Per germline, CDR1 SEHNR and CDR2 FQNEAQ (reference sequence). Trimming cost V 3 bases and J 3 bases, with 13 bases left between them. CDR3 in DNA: TGTGCCAGCAGCTTTGGGGAAAGTAAGACAGATACGCAGTATTTT. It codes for CASSFGESKTDTQYF.

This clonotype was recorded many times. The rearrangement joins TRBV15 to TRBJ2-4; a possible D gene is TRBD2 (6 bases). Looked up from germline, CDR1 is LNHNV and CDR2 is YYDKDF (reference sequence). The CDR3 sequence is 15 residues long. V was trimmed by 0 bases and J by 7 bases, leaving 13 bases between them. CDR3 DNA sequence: TGTGCCACCAGCAGAGATCGCGGAGGGGAGAACATTCAGTACTTC. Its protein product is CATSRDRGGENIQYF. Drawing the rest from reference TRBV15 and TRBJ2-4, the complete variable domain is DAMVIQNPRYQVTQFGKPVTLSCSQTLNHNVMYWYQQKSSQAPKLLFHYYDKDFNNEADTPDNFQSRRPNTSFCFLDIRSPGLGDTAMYLCATSRDRGGENIQYFGAGTRLSVL.

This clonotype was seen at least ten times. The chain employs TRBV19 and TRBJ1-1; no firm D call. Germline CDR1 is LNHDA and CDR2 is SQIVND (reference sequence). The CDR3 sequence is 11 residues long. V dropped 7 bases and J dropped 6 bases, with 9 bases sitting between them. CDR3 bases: TGTGCCAGTACTTCCTTTTCTGAAGCTTTCTTT. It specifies CASTSFSEAFF.

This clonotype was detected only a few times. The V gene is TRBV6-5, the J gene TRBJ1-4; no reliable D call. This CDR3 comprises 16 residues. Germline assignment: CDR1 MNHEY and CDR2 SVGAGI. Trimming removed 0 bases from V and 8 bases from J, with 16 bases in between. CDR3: CASSYSTTVGEEKLFF. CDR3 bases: TGTGCCAGCAGTTACTCGACCACCGTTGGGGAGGAAAAACTGTTTTTT.

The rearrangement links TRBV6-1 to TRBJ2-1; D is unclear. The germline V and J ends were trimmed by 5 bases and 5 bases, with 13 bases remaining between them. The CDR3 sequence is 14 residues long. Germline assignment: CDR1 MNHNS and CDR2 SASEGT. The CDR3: CASSLDKSNNEQFF. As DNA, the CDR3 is TGTGCCAGCAGTCTTGACAAGTCTAACAATGAGCAGTTCTTC.

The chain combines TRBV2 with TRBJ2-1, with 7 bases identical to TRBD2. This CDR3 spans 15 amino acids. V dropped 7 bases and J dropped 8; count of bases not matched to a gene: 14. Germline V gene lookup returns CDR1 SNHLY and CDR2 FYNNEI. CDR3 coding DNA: TGTGCCAGCACTAAAGGGACTATACTGGGCGATGAGCAGTTCTTC. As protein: CASTKGTILGDEQFF.

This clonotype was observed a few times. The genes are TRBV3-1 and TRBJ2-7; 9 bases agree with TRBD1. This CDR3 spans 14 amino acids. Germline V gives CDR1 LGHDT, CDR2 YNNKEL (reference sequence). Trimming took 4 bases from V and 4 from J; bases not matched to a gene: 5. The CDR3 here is CASSLQGAGYEQYF. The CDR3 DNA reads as TGTGCCAGCAGCCTACAGGGGGCTGGGTACGAGCAGTACTTC.